This paragraph covers one T cell receptor (beta chain) sequence. These data come from a study of blood T cells in healthy people across ages. Through a sample-barcoded 5' primer and a J-beta primer mix, a second PCR was run for about 7 to 12 cycles. TCRdb re-derived calls from the 5' RACE reads in MiXCR, one entry per CDR3 protein. The table includes around 870,000 distinct CDR3 sequences, 29% detected once. Sample: blood. This sequence was found in a woman over 75 in good health.

CDR3 nucleotides: TGTGCCAGCAGCTTAGCAGGGCCGACGGGGTATGGCTACACCTTC. Amino acids: CASSLAGPTGYGYTF. J is TRBJ1-2 and V is TRBV13, with D possibly being TRBD1 (5 bases). The V gene's germline CDR1 is PRHDT and CDR2 FYEKMQ (reference sequence). Trimming removed 1 base from V and 5 bases from J, with 14 bases in between. The length of the CDR3 is 15 residues.